This T cell receptor (beta chain) came from a study of T cells after yellow fever vaccination. The CDR3 extends over 10 amino acids. Germline assignment: CDR1 ENHRY and CDR2 SYGVKD. With 10 bases removed from V and 3 bases from J, the gap between germline ends came to 7 bases. TCRdb re-derived calls from the 5' RACE reads in MiXCR, one entry per CDR3 protein. The sample carries fewer than 450,000 distinct CDR3 sequences, 8% to 9.5% recorded once. As concerns this clonotype: The antigen is not known.

Points from the study as a whole: Highly abundant clonotypes carried over from the bulk population could end up in FACS-sorted repertoires as contaminants. Clones that expanded after primary vaccination mostly reappeared after the booster (96% CD4, approximately 89% CD8).

The chain joins TRBV10-3 to TRBJ2-7; D gene unclear. This TCR was recovered from a man aged 18 to 30 who received the YFV17D yellow fever vaccine. Sequencing was performed on PBMCs, taken roughly seven weeks after the first yellow fever vaccination. The CDR3 loop is CATSLYEQYF. The CDR3 DNA reads TGTGCCACCAGCCTCTACGAGCAGTACTTC.